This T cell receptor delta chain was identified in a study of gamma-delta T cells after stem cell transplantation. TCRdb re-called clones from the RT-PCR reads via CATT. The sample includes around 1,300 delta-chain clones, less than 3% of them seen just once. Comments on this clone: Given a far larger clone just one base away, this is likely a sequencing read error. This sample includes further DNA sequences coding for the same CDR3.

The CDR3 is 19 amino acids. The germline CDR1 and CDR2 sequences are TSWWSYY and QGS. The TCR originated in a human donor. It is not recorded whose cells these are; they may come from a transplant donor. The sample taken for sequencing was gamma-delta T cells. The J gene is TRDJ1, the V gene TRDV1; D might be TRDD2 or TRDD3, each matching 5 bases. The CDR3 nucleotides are TGTGCCCTTGGGGAAACTTCAACCTACTGCTTCACGGGCACCGATAAACTCATCTTT. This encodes CALGETSTYCFTGTDKLIF.